These T cell receptor beta chains were read from a single sample in a study of cytomegalovirus exposure and HLA in healthy donors. Clones were sequenced by immunoSEQ multiplex PCR, and TCRdb holds only the in-frame ones, with some missing. The sample holds 100,000 to 150,000 clones, around 86% seen once. The sample comprised PBMCs. All receptors come from a young man in good health and CMV-seronegative. CDR3s include the opening cysteine and the closing phenylalanine or tryptophan. Fields, in order: D gene, CDR3 length, J gene, V gene, CDR3 protein, CDR3 DNA. A D gene is named only where the DNA matches it firmly.

D gene: .; CDR3 length: 10; J gene: TRBJ2-5; V gene: TRBV7-7; CDR3 protein: CASSPLPQYF; CDR3 DNA: TGTGCTAGCAGCCCCCTTCCCCAGTACTTC
D gene: TRBD2; CDR3 length: 17; J gene: TRBJ2-5; V gene: TRBV13; CDR3 protein: CASSPTTSGGVVKTQYF; CDR3 DNA: TGTGCCAGCAGCCCAACGACTAGCGGGGGGGTGGTGAAGACCCAGTACTTC
D gene: .; CDR3 length: 11; J gene: TRBJ1-2; V gene: TRBV18; CDR3 protein: CASSLAYGYTF; CDR3 DNA: TGTGCCAGCTCATTGGCTTATGGCTACACCTTC
D gene: TRBD1; CDR3 length: 15; J gene: TRBJ1-5; V gene: TRBV6-1; CDR3 protein: CASSERDRVDQPQHF; CDR3 DNA: TGTGCCAGCAGTGAGAGGGACAGGGTAGACCAGCCCCAGCATTTT
D gene: .; CDR3 length: 15; J gene: TRBJ1-6; V gene: TRBV5-1; CDR3 protein: CASSLDGNRNSPLHF; CDR3 DNA: TGCGCCAGCAGCTTGGATGGTAATCGGAATTCACCCCTCCACTTT
D gene: .; CDR3 length: 13; J gene: TRBJ1-1; V gene: TRBV2; CDR3 protein: CASSEAGSTEAFF; CDR3 DNA: TGTGCCAGCAGTGAAGCGGGGAGCACTGAAGCTTTCTTT
D gene: .; CDR3 length: 11; J gene: TRBJ2-7; V gene: TRBV20-1; CDR3 protein: CSGLDYYEQYF; CDR3 DNA: TGCAGTGGACTAGACTACTACGAGCAGTACTTC
D gene: TRBD2; CDR3 length: 16; J gene: TRBJ2-1; V gene: TRBV9; CDR3 protein: CASSSQLAVTYNEQFF; CDR3 DNA: TGTGCCAGCAGCTCCCAACTAGCGGTAACCTACAATGAGCAGTTCTTC
D gene: TRBD2; CDR3 length: 14; J gene: TRBJ2-5; V gene: TRBV19; CDR3 protein: CASRVLAGDETQYF; CDR3 DNA: TGTGCCAGTAGGGTACTAGCGGGGGATGAGACCCAGTACTTC
D gene: .; CDR3 length: 13; J gene: TRBJ1-1; V gene: TRBV7-7; CDR3 protein: CASSLEMNTEAFF; CDR3 DNA: TGTGCCAGCAGCCTTGAGATGAACACTGAAGCTTTCTTT
D gene: TRBD2; CDR3 length: 16; J gene: TRBJ2-5; V gene: TRBV9; CDR3 protein: CASSGPRGGRQETQYF; CDR3 DNA: TGTGCCAGCAGCGGCCCTCGGGGGGGTCGACAAGAGACCCAGTACTTC
D gene: .; CDR3 length: 15; J gene: TRBJ1-5; V gene: TRBV5-5; CDR3 protein: CASSLDLGAGQPQHF; CDR3 DNA: TGTGCCAGCAGCTTGGATTTGGGGGCTGGACAGCCCCAGCATTTT
D gene: TRBD1; CDR3 length: 17; J gene: TRBJ1-3; V gene: TRBV5-1; CDR3 protein: CASSAGQGIGSGNTIYF; CDR3 DNA: TGCGCCAGCAGCGCGGGACAGGGAATCGGGTCTGGAAACACCATATATTTT
D gene: TRBD1; CDR3 length: 14; J gene: TRBJ2-5; V gene: TRBV6-6; CDR3 protein: CASSYLGQKETQYF; CDR3 DNA: TGTGCCAGCAGTTACTTGGGACAGAAAGAGACCCAGTACTTC